The 8 T cell receptor beta chains below come from one sample, sequenced in a study of T cells in Graves' hyperthyroidism and ophthalmopathy. What was amplified from RNA transcripts were TCR beta CDR3 regions. Initially, a first-round RT-PCR of the TCR CDR3 employed the HTBI primer set. Each CDR3 protein is one row after TCRdb ran MiXCR on the multiplex PCR reads. The sample includes 700,000 to 950,000 distinct CDR3 sequences, 35% seen only once; the top ten take around 32%. Material for sequencing was blood. The receptors stem from a woman in her 40s with Graves' hyperthyroidism.

The rearrangement links TRBV20-1 to TRBJ1-3; D is possibly TRBD1 (6 bases). Trimming took 5 bases from V and 0 from J, leaving 17 bases between them. The CDR3 has 16 amino acids. Germline CDR1 DFQATT, CDR2 SNEGSKA (reference sequence). CDR3 protein: CSAVLTGLLSGNTIYF. The CDR3 DNA follows: TGCAGTGCTGTACTTACAGGGCTGCTCTCTGGAAACACCATATATTTT.

The chain combines TRBV3-1 with TRBJ1-1; TRBD1 might be the D (6 bases). There are 14 residues in the CDR3. The V end was cut by 6 bases, the J end by 8 bases, with 19 bases between. The germline CDR1 and CDR2 sequences are LGHDT and YNNKEL (reference sequence). The CDR3 here is CASRMLDRYSEAFF. The CDR3 DNA is TGTGCCAGCAGAATGCTCGACAGGTACTCCGAAGCTTTCTTT.

This clonotype showed up many times. The chain couples TRBV7-9 to TRBJ1-6; possible D gene TRBD1, 5 bases. The CDR3 length is 15 residues. CDR1 is SEHNR, CDR2 FQNEAQ, per germline (reference sequence). V lost 6 bases, J lost 5 bases, and 14 bases lay in between. CDR3 bases: TGTGCCAGCAGGGATGGGACGGGTCATAATTCACCCCTCCACTTT. This encodes CASRDGTGHNSPLHF.

This clonotype was detected ten times or more. The rearrangement uses TRBV6-6 and TRBJ1-6; 7 bases agree with TRBD1. This CDR3 contains 17 residues. Germline V gene lookup returns CDR1 MNHNY and CDR2 SVGAGI (reference sequence). Germline trimming cut 7 bases from V and 5 bases from J; bases unmatched to any gene: 14. CDR3 loop: CASIRSADRHHNSPLHF. For the CDR3, the DNA is TGTGCCAGCATTAGATCCGCGGACAGGCATCATAATTCACCCCTCCACTTT.

This rearrangement joins TRBV7-9 to TRBJ1-2; 9 positions match TRBD1. CDR3 length: 14 amino acids. Trimming cost V 11 bases and J 6 bases; bases outside gene matches: 13. Germline lookup yields CDR1 SEHNR and CDR2 FQNEAQ (reference sequence). CDR3 DNA sequence: TGTGCCTGGAGAGGGACAGGGAACATCGATGGCTACACCTTC. Amino acids: CAWRGTGNIDGYTF.

This rearrangement joins TRBV10-3 to TRBJ1-4, with a tentative D call TRBD1 (5 bases). Trimming took off 8 bases at V and 6 bases at J, with 13 bases between the two ends. This CDR3 has 13 amino acids. Germline V gives CDR1 ENHRY, CDR2 SYGVKD. CDR3 residues: CAIAPRGDEKLFF. DNA for the CDR3: TGTGCCATCGCCCCCCGGGGGGATGAAAAACTGTTTTTT.

This chain connects TRBV10-3 to TRBJ1-5; unclear D gene. In germline, CDR1 is ENHRY, CDR2 SYGVKD. The CDR3 spans 12 residues. The ends were cut back, 5 bases at V and 7 bases at J, with 9 bases in the middle. CDR3 DNA sequence: TGTGCCATCAGTACGGGGAGCCAGCCCCAGCATTTT. Its protein product is CAISTGSQPQHF.

Worth noting for this clonotype: A read error may account for a junction end that differs from germline. The rearrangement links TRBV5-4 to TRBJ2-7; weak D call: TRBD1 (6 bases). The germline CDR1 and CDR2 sequences are SGHNT and YYREEE (reference sequence). The CDR3 sequence is 15 residues long. The chain's CDR3 is CASSQAGTTNYEQYF. CDR3 DNA: TGCGCCAGCAGCCAAGCCGGGACAACAAACTACGAGCAGTACTTC.